This T cell receptor beta chain is from a study of human T cells and chemical hapten exposure. Time point given: pre-sensitization, week 0. The treatment denotes: therapeutic diphenylcyclopropenone sensitization with weekly scalp DPC. TCRdb reprocessed the RACE reads via MiXCR and lists one record per CDR3 protein. The table includes roughly 260,000 distinct CDR3 sequences, about 9.4% detected once. Findings and caveats of the study: As the donors had alopecia, their immune response may differ from healthy people's.

This clonotype was counted between two and nine times. Its antigen is unidentified. There are 16 residues in the CDR3. CDR1 MGHDK and CDR2 SYGVNS come from the germline V gene. V shed 3 bases and J shed 3 bases, with 15 bases lying between them. The chain is built from TRBV25-1 and TRBJ2-4; no reliable D call. The sample here was whole blood, taken in connection with sensitization to the hapten diphenylcyclopropenone (DPC). This TCR was recovered from a woman aged 40 to 55 with alopecia areata. Some clones in this sample may be carry-over from other donors' samples. CDR3 loop: CASSEDVRLGKNIQYF. The CDR3 region has the DNA TGTGCCAGCAGTGAGGATGTGAGGTTGGGCAAAAACATTCAGTACTTC.